A single sample is the source of the 16 T cell receptor beta chains below, sequenced in a study of read filtering for tumor transcriptome and immune sequencing. From about 400 ng of RNA, a library with molecular barcoded alpha/delta and beta/gamma adaptors was made. Each CDR3 protein is one row after TCRdb ran MiXCR on the reads. Of roughly 130,000 distinct CDR3 sequences in the sample, 13% were seen once. What was sequenced was a population of CD138-negative cells sorted from bone marrow. The receptors stem from a donor over 35 with multiple myeloma.

In its sample, this clonotype was seen many times. The chain is built from TRBV11-2 and TRBJ2-2; TRBD1 might be the D (5 bases). From germline, CDR1 is SGHAT and CDR2 FQNNGV. V lost 6 bases and J 1 base, leaving 9 bases between the germline ends. The CDR3 contains 14 residues. CDR3 amino acids: CASRGLLNTGELFF. CDR3 bases: TGTGCCAGCAGGGGGCTTCTGAACACCGGGGAGCTGTTTTTT.

This clonotype was found a few times. One end of the junction does not line up with germline, which may come from a read error. The chain uses TRBV6-4 and TRBJ2-2, with 7 bases aligning to TRBD1. This CDR3 is built from 15 residues. Germline CDR1 reads MRHNA; CDR2 reads SNTAGT. DNA of the CDR3: TGTGCCAGCAGTGACTCAGGGGGCAACACCAGGGAGCTGTTTTTT. Its translation: CASSDSGGNTRELFF.

On this clonotype itself: A read error is possible here, since a much larger clone lies one base away. The CDR3 is CASNAGTPGHQPQHF. The CDR3 bases are TGTGCCAGCAACGCCGGGACCCCGGGCCATCAGCCCCAGCATTTT. This rearrangement joins TRBV6-5 to TRBJ1-5; a weak D match, TRBD1 (5 bases). The germline V gene has CDR1 MNHEY and CDR2 SVGAGI. Between the trimmed V and J ends, which lost 7 bases and 5 bases, there was a span of 18 bases. This CDR3 has 15 residues.

This clonotype has just a few counts. A much larger clone lies a single base off, so this may be a read error. This rearrangement joins TRBV7-3 to TRBJ2-6; 9 bases match TRBD2. The CDR3 is 20 residues long. The V gene end was trimmed by 4 bases and the J gene end by 0 bases; junction bases not matched to a gene: 13. Germline CDR1 is SGHTA and CDR2 is FQGTGA. For the CDR3, the DNA is TGTGCCAGCAGCTCAAGGGAACTAGCGGGTCCACCCTCTGGGGCCAACGTCCTGACTTTC. Its protein is CASSSRELAGPPSGANVLTF.

There are many counts of this clonotype. The J gene is TRBJ2-1, the V gene TRBV20-1; tentative D call: TRBD1 (6 bases). The CDR3 spans 11 residues. Germline V gene sequence: CDR1 DFQATT, CDR2 SNEGSKA (reference sequence). Trimming shortened V by 6 bases and J by 5 bases, and 8 bases separated the two germline ends. CDR3 sequence reads: CSASGDNEQFF. The DNA for the CDR3 is TGCAGTGCATCAGGGGACAATGAGCAGTTCTTC.

This clonotype came up many times. The chain carries TRBV5-5 and TRBJ2-1; 10 positions match TRBD2. The germline gives CDR1 SGHKS, CDR2 YYEKEE (reference sequence). Losses at the gene ends were 0 bases for V and 0 bases for J; bases not matched to a gene: 21. This CDR3 comprises 23 residues. DNA for the CDR3: TGTGCCAGCAGCTTGGACAGGGGCCGACCGGGACTAGCGAGATTTTACTCCTACAATGAGCAGTTCTTC. It yields the protein CASSLDRGRPGLARFYSYNEQFF.

Comment on this clonotype: A read error is possible here, since a much larger clone lies one base away. This rearrangement joins TRBV9 to TRBJ1-2, with TRBD1 matching 7 bases. V shed 3 bases and J 3 bases; nucleotides not matched to a gene: 8. The CDR3 is made up of 15 amino acids. Looked up from germline, CDR1 is SGDLS and CDR2 is YYNGEE. The CDR3 loop reads CASSEGQQSHYGYTF. The CDR3, as DNA: TGTGCCAGCAGCGAGGGACAGCAATCCCACTATGGCTACACCTTC.

In its sample, this clonotype was seen many times. The rearrangement links TRBV12-3 or TRBV12-4 to TRBJ2-6; D gene unclear. The CDR3 spans 15 residues. V lost 5 bases to trimming and J lost 2 bases, with 10 bases between them. Written as DNA, the CDR3 is TGTGCCAGCAGTGCCCTCCTCGCTGGGGCCAACGTCCTGACTTTC. This codes for CASSALLAGANVLTF.

This clonotype has a count of ten or more. The V and J genes are TRBV5-1 and TRBJ1-4; 7 positions agree with TRBD1. Germline assignment: CDR1 SGHRS and CDR2 YFSETQ. The J segment lost 3 bases and the V segment lost 2 bases, leaving 10 bases of the junction unmatched. This CDR3 has 17 amino acids. The CDR3 sequence: CASSFYSSGQANEKLFF. For the CDR3, the DNA is TGCGCCAGCAGCTTCTACTCCTCCGGACAGGCTAATGAAAAACTGTTTTTT.

This clonotype was seen ten or more times. This chain connects TRBV4-1 to TRBJ1-4; 9 nucleotides agree with TRBD1. Germline V gene lookup returns CDR1 MGHRA and CDR2 YSYEKL. There are 16 residues in the CDR3. Unmatched junction bases numbered 11, after V lost 4 bases and J lost 8 bases. CDR3 DNA: TGCGCCAGCAGCCTCTACGGGACAGGGTGGAAGGAAAAACTGTTTTTT. This codes for CASSLYGTGWKEKLFF.

This clonotype was seen more than once but under ten times. The chain is built from TRBV4-1 and TRBJ2-1; 16 nucleotides line up with TRBD2. Trimming took 2 bases from V and 2 from J; bases not matched to a gene: 6. The CDR3 loop spans 19 amino acids. Germline CDR1 is MGHRA and CDR2 is YSYEKL. The CDR3 DNA sequence: TGCGCCAGCAGCCAACCGGGACTAGCGGGAGGGCTTACCTACAATGAGCAGTTCTTC. Its translation: CASSQPGLAGGLTYNEQFF.

This clonotype was observed at least ten times. The gene calls are TRBV30 and TRBJ2-2; weak D call: TRBD2 (6 bases). Looked up from germline, CDR1 is GTSNPN and CDR2 is SVGIG (reference sequence). The V end was cut by 5 bases, the J end by 0 bases, with 10 bases between. The CDR3 runs 14 residues. The CDR3: CAWGRLANTGELFF. The CDR3 DNA reads TGTGCCTGGGGACGACTAGCGAACACCGGGGAGCTGTTTTTT.

This clonotype was picked up a small number of times. Here the CDR3 DNA reads TGTGCCAGCAGTTCAGCAGGGACCTACGAGCAGTACTTC. As protein: CASSSAGTYEQYF. The rearrangement uses TRBV3-1 and TRBJ2-7, with D possibly matching TRBD1 (5 bases). Trimming shortened V by 6 bases and J by 2 bases, and 11 bases separated the two germline ends. Germline-derived CDR1 and CDR2 are LGHDT and YNNKEL (reference sequence). The CDR3 has 13 residues.

For this clonotype: A much larger clone differs from this one at a single base, so this may be a read error. The CDR3 ends on some other residue instead of the conserved phenylalanine or tryptophan, so this is likely a read error. This rearrangement joins TRBV5-8 to TRBJ2-5, with a possible D match to TRBD2 (6 bases). The germline V and J ends were trimmed by 2 bases and 2 bases, with 19 bases remaining between them. The CDR3 sequence is 17 residues long. Germline loops: CDR1 SGHTS, CDR2 YDEGEE. The CDR3 here is CASSLGWGAGGQETQYL. The CDR3 DNA reads TGTGCCAGCAGCTTAGGGTGGGGAGCGGGTGGACAAGAGACCCAGTACCTC.

The sample holds many counts of this clonotype. This chain connects TRBV7-2 to TRBJ2-3, with 9 bases identical to TRBD2. V dropped 5 bases and J dropped 0; count of bases not matched to a gene: 6. CDR3 length: 16 amino acids. Germline CDR1 SGHTA, CDR2 FQGNSA. This CDR3 is CASSPGLAPSTDTQYF. CDR3 DNA sequence: TGTGCCAGCAGCCCGGGACTAGCCCCCAGCACAGATACGCAGTATTTT. Variable domain in full (rest from reference TRBV7-2 and TRBJ2-3): GAGVSQSPSNKVTEKGKDVELRCDPISGHTALYWYRQSLGQGLEFLIYFQGNSAPDKSGLPSDRFSAERTGGSVSTLTIQRTQQEDSAVYLCASSPGLAPSTDTQYFGPGTRLTVL.

This clonotype was found many times. J is TRBJ1-5 and V is TRBV4-1, with D possibly being TRBD1 (6 bases). Germline-derived CDR1 and CDR2 are MGHRA and YSYEKL. The CDR3 spans 15 residues. V was shortened by 0 bases and J by 7 bases, with 13 bases between the two germline ends. The CDR3 nucleotides are TGCGCCAGCAGCCAAGATGAGGGCAGGGGACAGCCCCAGCATTTT. This translates into CASSQDEGRGQPQHF.